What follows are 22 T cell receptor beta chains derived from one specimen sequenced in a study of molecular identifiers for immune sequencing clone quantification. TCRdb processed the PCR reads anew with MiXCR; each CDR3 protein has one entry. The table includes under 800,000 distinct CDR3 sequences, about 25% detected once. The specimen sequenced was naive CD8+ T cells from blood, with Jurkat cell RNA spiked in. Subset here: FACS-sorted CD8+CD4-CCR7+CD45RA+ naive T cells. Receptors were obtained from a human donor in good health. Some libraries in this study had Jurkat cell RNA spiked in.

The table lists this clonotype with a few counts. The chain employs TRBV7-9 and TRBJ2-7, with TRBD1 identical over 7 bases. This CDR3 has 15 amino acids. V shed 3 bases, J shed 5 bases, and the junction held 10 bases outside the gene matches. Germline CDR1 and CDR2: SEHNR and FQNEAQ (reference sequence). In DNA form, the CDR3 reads TGTGCCAGCAGCTTTGTGGACAGGAGCTTTCACGAGCAGTACTTC. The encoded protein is CASSFVDRSFHEQYF.

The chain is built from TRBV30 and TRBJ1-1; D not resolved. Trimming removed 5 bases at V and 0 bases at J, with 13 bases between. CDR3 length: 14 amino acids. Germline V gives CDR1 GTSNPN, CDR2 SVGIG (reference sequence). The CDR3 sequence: CAWGSGPLNTEAFF. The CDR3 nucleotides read TGTGCCTGGGGGAGTGGACCGTTGAACACTGAAGCTTTCTTT.

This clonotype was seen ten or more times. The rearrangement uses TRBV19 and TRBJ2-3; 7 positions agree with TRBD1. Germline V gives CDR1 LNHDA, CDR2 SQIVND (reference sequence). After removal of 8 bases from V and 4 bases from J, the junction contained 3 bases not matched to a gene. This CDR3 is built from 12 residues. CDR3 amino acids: CASFQGADTQYF. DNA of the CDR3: TGTGCCAGTTTTCAGGGGGCAGATACGCAGTATTTT.

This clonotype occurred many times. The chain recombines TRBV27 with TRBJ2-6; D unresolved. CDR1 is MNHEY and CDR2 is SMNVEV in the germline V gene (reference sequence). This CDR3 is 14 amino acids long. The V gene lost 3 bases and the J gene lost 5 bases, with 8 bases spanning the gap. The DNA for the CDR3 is TGTGCCAGCAGTTTTGGGAATAGGGCCAACGTCCTGACTTTC. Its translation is CASSFGNRANVLTF. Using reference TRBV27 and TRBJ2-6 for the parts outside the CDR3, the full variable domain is EAQVTQNPRYLITVTGKKLTVTCSQNMNHEYMSWYRQDPGLGLRQIYYSMNVEVTDKGDVPEGYKVSRKEKRNFPLILESPSPNQTSLYFCASSFGNRANVLTFGAGSRLTVL.

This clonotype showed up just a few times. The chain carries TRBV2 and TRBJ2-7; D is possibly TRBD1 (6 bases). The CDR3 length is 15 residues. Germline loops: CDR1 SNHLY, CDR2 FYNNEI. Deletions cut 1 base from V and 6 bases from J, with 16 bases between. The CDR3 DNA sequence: TGTGCCAGCAGTGAAGGTTGGCAGGGGAAGGCCGAGCAGTACTTC. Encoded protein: CASSEGWQGKAEQYF.

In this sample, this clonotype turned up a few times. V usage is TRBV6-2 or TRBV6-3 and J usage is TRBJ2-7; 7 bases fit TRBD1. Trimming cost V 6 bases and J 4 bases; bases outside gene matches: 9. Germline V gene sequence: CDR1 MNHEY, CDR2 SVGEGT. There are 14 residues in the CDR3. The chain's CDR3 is CASRMLRGWYEQYF. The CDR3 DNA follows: TGTGCCAGCAGGATGCTCAGGGGGTGGTACGAGCAGTACTTC.

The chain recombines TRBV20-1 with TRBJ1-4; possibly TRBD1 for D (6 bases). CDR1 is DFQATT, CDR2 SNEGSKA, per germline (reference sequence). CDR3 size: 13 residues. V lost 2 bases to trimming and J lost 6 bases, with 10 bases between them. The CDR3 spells CSARTGAYEKLFF. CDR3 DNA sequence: TGCAGTGCTAGAACGGGGGCCTATGAAAAACTGTTTTTT.

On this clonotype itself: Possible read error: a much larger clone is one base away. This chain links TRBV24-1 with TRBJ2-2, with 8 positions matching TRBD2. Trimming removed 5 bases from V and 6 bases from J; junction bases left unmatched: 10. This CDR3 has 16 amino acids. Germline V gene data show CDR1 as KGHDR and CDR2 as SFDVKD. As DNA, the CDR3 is TGTGCCACCAGTGGTCCGGGACGGGGGGGGCCCGGGGAGCTGTTTTTT. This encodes CATSGPGRGGPGELFF.

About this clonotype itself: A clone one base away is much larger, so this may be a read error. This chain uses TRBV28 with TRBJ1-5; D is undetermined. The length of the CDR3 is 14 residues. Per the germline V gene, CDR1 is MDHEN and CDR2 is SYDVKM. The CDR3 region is CASRPLYSDQPQHF. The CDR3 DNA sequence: TGTGCCAGCAGGCCCCTTTATAGCGATCAGCCCCAGCATTTT.

The CDR3 reads CASSVTGRRTDTQYF. In DNA form, the CDR3 reads TGTGCCAGCAGCGTGACGGGGAGGAGGACAGATACGCAGTATTTT. V and J are TRBV9 and TRBJ2-3; possible D gene TRBD2, 6 bases. CDR3 length: 15 residues. In germline, CDR1 is SGDLS, CDR2 YYNGEE. Trimming took 2 bases from V and 3 from J, leaving 13 bases between them.

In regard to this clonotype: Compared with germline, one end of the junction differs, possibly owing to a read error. Here the CDR3 reads CAISDGTSGNEQSF. The CDR3 nucleotides read TGTGCCATCAGTGACGGGACTAGCGGAAATGAGCAGTCCTTC. The J gene is TRBJ2-1, the V gene TRBV10-3; TRBD2 matches 11 bases. The CDR3 runs 14 residues. In germline, CDR1 is ENHRY, CDR2 SYGVKD.

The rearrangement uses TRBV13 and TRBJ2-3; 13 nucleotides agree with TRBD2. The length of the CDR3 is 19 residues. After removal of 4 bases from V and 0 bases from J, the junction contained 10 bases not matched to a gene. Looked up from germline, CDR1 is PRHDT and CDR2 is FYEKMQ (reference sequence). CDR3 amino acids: CASSSTLAGGEKSTDTQYF. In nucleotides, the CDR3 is TGTGCCAGCAGCTCCACACTAGCGGGGGGGGAAAAAAGCACAGATACGCAGTATTTT. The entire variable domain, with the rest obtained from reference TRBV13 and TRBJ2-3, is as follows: AAGVIQSPRHLIKEKRETATLKCYPIPRHDTVYWYQQGPGQDPQFLISFYEKMQSDKGSIPDRFSAQQFSDYHSELNMSSLELGDSALYFCASSSTLAGGEKSTDTQYFGPGTRLTVL.

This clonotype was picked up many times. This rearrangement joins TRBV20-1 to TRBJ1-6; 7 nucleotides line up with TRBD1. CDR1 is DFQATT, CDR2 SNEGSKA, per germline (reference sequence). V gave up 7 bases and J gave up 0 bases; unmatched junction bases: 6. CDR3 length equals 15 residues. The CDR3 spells CSGRDRSSYNSPLHF. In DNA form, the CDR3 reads TGCAGTGGCAGGGACAGAAGCTCCTATAATTCACCCCTCCACTTT.

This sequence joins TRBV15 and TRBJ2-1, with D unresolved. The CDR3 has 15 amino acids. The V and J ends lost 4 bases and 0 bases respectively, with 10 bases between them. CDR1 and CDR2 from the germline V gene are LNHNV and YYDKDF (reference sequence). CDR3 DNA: TGTGCCACCAGCAAGGAACTCGACTCCTACAATGAGCAGTTCTTC. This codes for CATSKELDSYNEQFF.

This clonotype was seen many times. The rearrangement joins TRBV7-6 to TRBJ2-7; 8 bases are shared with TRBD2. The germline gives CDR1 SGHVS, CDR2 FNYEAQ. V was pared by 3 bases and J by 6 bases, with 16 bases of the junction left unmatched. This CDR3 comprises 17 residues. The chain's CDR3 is CASSFSIGVAGFAEQYF. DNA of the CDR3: TGTGCCAGCAGCTTCTCTATAGGGGTAGCGGGGTTCGCCGAGCAGTACTTC.

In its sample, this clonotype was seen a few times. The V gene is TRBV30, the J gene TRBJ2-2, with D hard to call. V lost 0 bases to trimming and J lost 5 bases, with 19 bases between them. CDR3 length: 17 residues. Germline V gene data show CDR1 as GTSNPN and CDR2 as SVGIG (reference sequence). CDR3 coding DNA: TGTGCCTGGAGTGTACGGTGGGGAAATAGGGATACCGGGGAGCTGTTTTTT. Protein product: CAWSVRWGNRDTGELFF.

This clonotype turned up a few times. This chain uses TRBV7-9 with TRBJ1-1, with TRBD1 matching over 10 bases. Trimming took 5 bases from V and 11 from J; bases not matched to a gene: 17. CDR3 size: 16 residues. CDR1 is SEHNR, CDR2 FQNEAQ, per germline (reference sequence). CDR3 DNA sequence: TGTGCCAGCAGCCTCCAGAGGGGACAGGGGACCCTTGTGGCTTTCTTT. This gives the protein CASSLQRGQGTLVAFF.

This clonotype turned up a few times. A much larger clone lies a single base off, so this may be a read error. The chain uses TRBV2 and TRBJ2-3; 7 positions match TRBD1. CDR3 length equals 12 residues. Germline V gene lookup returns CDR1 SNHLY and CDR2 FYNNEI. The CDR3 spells CARGTDTDAQYF. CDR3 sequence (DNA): TGTGCCAGGGGGACAGACACAGATGCGCAGTATTTT.

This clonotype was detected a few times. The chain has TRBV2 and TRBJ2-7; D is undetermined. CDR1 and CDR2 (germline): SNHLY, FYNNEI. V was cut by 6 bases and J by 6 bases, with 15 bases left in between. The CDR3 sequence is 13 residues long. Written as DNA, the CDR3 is TGTGCCAGCAGCCCCCTGGGATTTCGCGAGCAGTACTTC. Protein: CASSPLGFREQYF. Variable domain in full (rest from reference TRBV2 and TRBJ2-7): EPEVTQTPSHQVTQMGQEVILRCVPISNHLYFYWYRQILGQKVEFLVSFYNNEISEKSEIFDDQFSVERPDGSNFTLKIRSTKLEDSAMYFCASSPLGFREQYFGPGTRLTVT.

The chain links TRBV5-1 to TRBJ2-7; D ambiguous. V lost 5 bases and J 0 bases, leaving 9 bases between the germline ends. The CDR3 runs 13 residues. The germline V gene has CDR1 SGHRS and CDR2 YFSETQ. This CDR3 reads CASRHESSYEQYF. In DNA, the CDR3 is TGCGCCAGCAGACATGAGAGCTCCTACGAGCAGTACTTC.

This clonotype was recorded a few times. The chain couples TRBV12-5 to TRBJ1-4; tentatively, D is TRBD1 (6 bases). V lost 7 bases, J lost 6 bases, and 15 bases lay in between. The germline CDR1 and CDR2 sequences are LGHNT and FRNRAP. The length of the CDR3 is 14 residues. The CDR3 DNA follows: TGTGCTAGTGCGCGGGGGGGCGACGATGAAAAACTGTTTTTT. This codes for CASARGGDDEKLFF.

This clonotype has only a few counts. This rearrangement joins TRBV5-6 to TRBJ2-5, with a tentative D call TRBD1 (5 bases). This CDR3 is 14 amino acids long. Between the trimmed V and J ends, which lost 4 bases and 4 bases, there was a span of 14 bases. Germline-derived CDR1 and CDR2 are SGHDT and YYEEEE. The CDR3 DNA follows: TGTGCCAGCAGCCTAGGGGTGGTAGGAGAGACCCAGTACTTC. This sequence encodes CASSLGVVGETQYF.